These T cell receptor beta chains were read from a single sample in a study of OX40 agonist ivuxolimab in advanced cancers. Generated by immunoSEQ multiplex PCR, the TCRdb table keeps only in-frame clones and is missing some. The sample holds fewer than 35,000 clones, 75% to 85% seen once. The sequencing here drew on CD4+ or CD8+ T cells sorted from blood, taken in a trial of the OX40 agonist ivuxolimab. The receptors originated from an adult with an advanced solid tumor such as melanoma, head and neck, liver or kidney cancer. CDR3s include the opening cysteine and the closing phenylalanine or tryptophan. A D gene is named only where the DNA matches it firmly. Where a row states a size, it is once, few, many or the class of an expanded clone; other rows omit it.

v_call,j_call,clone_size,d_call,cdr3_aa,cdr3_nt
TRBV6-1,TRBJ1-1,.,TRBD1,CASRRDSWNTEAFF,TGTGCCAGCAGACGGGACAGTTGGAACACTGAAGCTTTCTTT
TRBV7-3,TRBJ2-6,.,.,CASSPQSPGTGANVLTF,TGTGCCAGCAGCCCCCAAAGTCCCGGGACTGGGGCCAACGTCCTGACTTTC
TRBV10-1,TRBJ2-1,few,.,CASSNPGRYNEQFF,TGCGCCAGCAGCAACCCCGGGAGATACAATGAGCAGTTCTTC
TRBV6-5,TRBJ2-7,.,TRBD1,CASSSGTGTYEQYF,TGTGCCAGCAGTTCCGGGACAGGGACCTACGAGCAGTACTTC
TRBV30,TRBJ1-5,.,.,CAWSVRGGARQPQHF,TGTGCCTGGAGTGTAAGGGGGGGGGCTCGTCAGCCCCAGCATTTT
TRBV6-5,TRBJ1-1,.,.,CASRPGTWNTEAFF,TGTGCCAGCAGGCCCGGGACATGGAACACTGAAGCTTTCTTT
TRBV11-1,TRBJ1-6,once,.,CASSPGPLGFGNSPLHF,TGTGCCAGCAGCCCAGGACCGCTGGGATTTGGGAATTCACCCCTCCACTTT
TRBV5-1,TRBJ2-7,.,.,CASSLALTVQAYEQYF,TGCGCCAGCAGCTTGGCCCTAACAGTCCAAGCCTACGAGCAGTACTTC
TRBV19,TRBJ2-1,.,TRBD2,CASSTGLAGGNEQFF,TGTGCCAGTAGTACCGGACTAGCGGGAGGCAATGAGCAGTTCTTC
TRBV7-2,TRBJ2-7,.,TRBD1,CASSVRQGPYEQYF,TGTGCCAGCAGCGTAAGACAGGGACCCTACGAGCAGTACTTC
TRBV19,TRBJ1-2,.,.,CASRFARDGYTF,TGTGCCAGTAGGTTCGCCAGAGATGGCTACACCTTC
TRBV7-2,TRBJ2-1,.,.,CASSYTGLSYNEQFF,TGTGCCAGCAGCTATACGGGTCTGTCCTACAATGAGCAGTTCTTC
TRBV27,TRBJ1-5,.,.,CASSSKNSNQPQHF,TGTGCCAGCAGTTCCAAAAATAGCAATCAGCCCCAGCATTTT
TRBV2,TRBJ2-5,.,TRBD2,CASSGPGGGRETQYF,TGTGCCAGCAGTGGGCCCGGGGGGGGACGAGAGACCCAGTACTTC